The clone carrying this TCR beta chain was seen more than once but under ten times. Blood RNA originated from unsorted whole blood, with germline DNA additionally extracted. Total RNA amounting to 450 to 550 ng was the source from which TCR beta cDNA was made with a constant-region primer. A slightly modified ARM-PCR protocol with three nested multiplex PCR rounds produced these TCR beta libraries. TRBV1-TRBV30 forward primers paired with a C-beta reverse primer drove the first two PCR rounds, about 10 cycles each. TCRdb re-derived calls from the multiplex PCR reads in MiXCR, one entry per CDR3 protein. Here the sample spans 330,000 or so distinct CDR3 sequences, 65% being singletons. These data originate in a study of tumor-infiltrating lymphocytes in primary liver carcinoma. Looking at the study overall: Surgery removed the patients' primary liver carcinoma.

CDR1 SGHRS and CDR2 YFSETQ come from the germline V gene. The CDR3 loop spans 17 amino acids. The trim removed 0 bases at V and 4 bases at J, leaving 9 bases unmatched. This clonotype originated in a middle-aged man with primary liver carcinoma and hepatitis B virus infection. Sample: peripheral blood. This chain joins TRBV5-1 and TRBJ2-1, with 8 bases identical to TRBD2. CDR3 DNA sequence: TGCGCCAGCAGCTTGGATATGGGACTAGGGGCTTACAATGAGCAGTTCTTC. Amino acids: CASSLDMGLGAYNEQFF.